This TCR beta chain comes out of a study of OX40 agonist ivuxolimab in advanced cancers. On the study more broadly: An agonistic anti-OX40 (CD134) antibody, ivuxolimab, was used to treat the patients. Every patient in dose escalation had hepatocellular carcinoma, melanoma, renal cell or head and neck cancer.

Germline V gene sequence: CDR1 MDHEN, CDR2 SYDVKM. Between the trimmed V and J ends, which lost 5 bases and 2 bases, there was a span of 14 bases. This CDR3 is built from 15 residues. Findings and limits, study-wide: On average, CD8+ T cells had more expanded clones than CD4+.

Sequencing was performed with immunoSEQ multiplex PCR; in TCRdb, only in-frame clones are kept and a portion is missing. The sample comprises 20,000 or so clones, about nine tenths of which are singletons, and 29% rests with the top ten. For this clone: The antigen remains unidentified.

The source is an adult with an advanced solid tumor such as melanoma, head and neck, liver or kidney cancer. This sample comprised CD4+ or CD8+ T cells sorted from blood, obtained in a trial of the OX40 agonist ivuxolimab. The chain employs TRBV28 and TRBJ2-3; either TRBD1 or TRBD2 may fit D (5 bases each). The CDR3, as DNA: TGTGCCAGCAGTGACCCCGGGACGTACACAGATACGCAGTATTTT. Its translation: CASSDPGTYTDTQYF.